The 10 T cell receptor beta chains below come from one sample, sequenced in a study of shared clonotypes between healthy human individuals. Produced via immunoSEQ multiplex PCR; TCRdb's table is partial and in-frame only. The sample consists of roughly 1,500,000 clones, nearly 99% of them appearing once. Sequenced sample: naive CD4+ T cells sorted from blood. The subset here: CD45RA+ positively selected. The receptors stem from a man younger than 45 in good health.

The chain is built from TRBV2 and TRBJ2-1, with D possibly being TRBD2 (6 bases). Germline V gives CDR1 SNHLY, CDR2 FYNNEI. V shed 10 bases and J shed 2 bases, with 15 bases lying between them. This CDR3 region has 14 residues. The CDR3 nucleotides read TGTGCCACCTCCCCACCGGGGGCCTACAATGAGCAGTTCTTC. Protein: CATSPPGAYNEQFF.

CDR3 bases: TGCGCCAGCAGCTTAGGACAGGCATACAATGAGCAGTTCTTC. Translation: CASSLGQAYNEQFF. The rearrangement joins TRBV5-1 to TRBJ2-1, with 7 positions matching TRBD1. This CDR3 region has 14 residues. Trimming cost V 2 bases and J 4 bases; bases outside gene matches: 3. CDR1 SGHRS and CDR2 YFSETQ come from the germline V gene.

This clone was observed a handful of times. The identical CDR3 is also encoded by other nucleotide sequences in the sample. The V gene is TRBV5-1, the J gene TRBJ2-1; TRBD2 aligns across 12 bases. Germline assignment: CDR1 SGHRS and CDR2 YFSETQ. CDR3 length: 15 residues. V shed 3 bases, J shed 4 bases, and the junction held 2 bases outside the gene matches. In nucleotides, the CDR3 is TGCGCCAGCAGCTCACTAGCGGGAGGTTACAATGAGCAGTTCTTC. Its translation is CASSSLAGGYNEQFF.

The rearrangement links TRBV30 to TRBJ2-1, with D unresolved. Per germline, CDR1 GTSNPN and CDR2 SVGIG (reference sequence). V was shortened by 3 bases and J by 3 bases, with 12 bases between the two germline ends. CDR3 length equals 14 residues. CDR3 sequence (DNA): TGTGCCTGGAGGAGTTACACCTTCTACAATGAGCAGTTCTTC. It yields the protein CAWRSYTFYNEQFF.

J is TRBJ2-7 and V is TRBV11-2, with unresolved D. CDR1 SGHAT and CDR2 FQNNGV come from the germline V gene. V shed 1 base and J shed 0 bases, with 7 bases lying between them. The CDR3 loop spans 14 amino acids. The CDR3 loop reads CASSLVRRSYEQYF. DNA for the CDR3: TGTGCCAGCAGCTTAGTCAGACGCTCCTACGAGCAGTACTTC.

The V gene is TRBV19, the J gene TRBJ2-5; 12 bases line up with TRBD2. V was pared by 6 bases and J by 4 bases, with 9 bases of the junction left unmatched. CDR1 is LNHDA and CDR2 is SQIVND in the germline V gene (reference sequence). This CDR3 region has 16 residues. The CDR3 nucleotides read TGTGCCAGTAGCTCTTGGACTAGCGGGAAGGGAGAGACCCAGTACTTC. Its translation is CASSSWTSGKGETQYF.

This clone was recorded only once. This chain's CDR3 is CATSRDSLAGYEQYF. DNA for the CDR3: TGTGCCACCAGCAGAGATAGTCTAGCGGGCTACGAGCAGTACTTC. This chain links TRBV15 with TRBJ2-7; 8 bases fit TRBD2. Germline V gene sequence: CDR1 LNHNV, CDR2 YYDKDF (reference sequence). This CDR3 region has 15 residues. Trimming removed 0 bases from V and 3 bases from J; junction bases left unmatched: 4.

The chain recombines TRBV14 with TRBJ2-3; the D is unclear. CDR3 length equals 13 residues. With 4 bases removed from V and 2 bases from J, the gap between germline ends came to 7 bases. The V gene's germline CDR1 is SGHDN and CDR2 FVKESK. The CDR3 here is CASSRQFTDTQYF. CDR3 sequence (DNA): TGTGCCAGCAGCCGCCAATTCACAGATACGCAGTATTTT.

V and J are TRBV27 and TRBJ2-7; D not resolved. The CDR3 contains 15 residues. With 1 base removed from V and 0 bases from J, the gap between germline ends came to 10 bases. Germline lookup yields CDR1 MNHEY and CDR2 SMNVEV (reference sequence). CDR3 in amino acids: CASSLWRQSSYEQYF. CDR3 coding DNA: TGTGCCAGCAGTTTATGGCGGCAATCCTCCTACGAGCAGTACTTC.

The chain recombines TRBV28 with TRBJ2-7; 10 nucleotides align to TRBD1. The germline gives CDR1 MDHEN, CDR2 SYDVKM. The CDR3 is 14 amino acids. V shed 6 bases, J shed 4 bases, and the junction held 6 bases outside the gene matches. CDR3 bases: TGTGCCAGCAGCCGCGGACAGGGGGGTTACGAGCAGTACTTC. Translating gives CASSRGQGGYEQYF.